Below, 9 T cell receptor beta chains from the same sample are listed, as sequenced in a study of T cells after yellow fever vaccination. TCRdb called the 5' RACE reads again in MiXCR, with one record for every CDR3 protein. The data show hundreds of thousands of distinct CDR3 sequences, roughly 6.2% seen once. The specimen comprised PBMCs, sampled 5 days after the yellow fever booster vaccination. The receptors were gathered from a man aged 25-45 years who received the YFV17D yellow fever vaccine.

The chain uses TRBV29-1 and TRBJ2-5, with D perhaps matching TRBD2 (6 bases). The CDR3 consists of 13 residues. The germline V gene has CDR1 SQVTM and CDR2 ANQGSEA. V was trimmed by 8 bases and J by 0 bases, leaving 13 bases between them. The DNA of the CDR3 is TGCAGCTACAGGAGGGGCCACCAAGAGACCCAGTACTTC. Protein: CSYRRGHQETQYF.

This clonotype came up a few times. The chain uses TRBV7-2 and TRBJ1-2; TRBD1 agrees at 7 bases. Germline CDR1 is SGHTA and CDR2 is FQGNSA. The J segment lost 3 bases and the V segment lost 7 bases, leaving 14 bases of the junction unmatched. CDR3 length: 16 amino acids. This chain's CDR3 is CASNEAKGALDYGYTF. The CDR3 DNA reads as TGTGCCAGCAATGAGGCTAAGGGGGCCCTAGACTATGGCTACACCTTC.

This chain connects TRBV4-3 to TRBJ2-7; 9 bases line up with TRBD2. Unmatched junction bases numbered 17, after V lost 4 bases and J lost 7 bases. CDR1 and CDR2 from the germline V gene are LGHNA and YSLEER. The CDR3 has 17 residues. The CDR3: CASSLSALAGRTDEQYF. CDR3 nucleotides: TGCGCCAGCAGCCTAAGTGCGCTAGCGGGAAGAACTGATGAGCAGTACTTC.

This clonotype showed up just a few times. The chain employs TRBV7-6 and TRBJ2-7, with a tentative D call TRBD2 (5 bases). This CDR3 has 13 residues. Trimming removed 3 bases at V and 7 bases at J, with 13 bases between. CDR1 and CDR2 from the germline V gene are SGHVS and FNYEAQ. The CDR3 region is CASSFEDRGEQYF. CDR3 DNA: TGTGCCAGCAGCTTCGAGGACCGAGGGGAGCAGTACTTC.

This clonotype was detected a few times. The CDR3 region is CSARRRPRDYNEQFF. The CDR3 nucleotides are TGCAGTGCTAGGAGACGGCCCCGGGACTACAATGAGCAGTTCTTC. The V call is TRBV20-1, the J call TRBJ2-1; D is possibly TRBD2 (5 bases). Looked up from germline, CDR1 is DFQATT and CDR2 is SNEGSKA (reference sequence). The CDR3 runs 15 residues. Trimming shortened V by 3 bases and J by 3 bases, and 15 bases separated the two germline ends.

This chain connects TRBV3-1 to TRBJ1-5; TRBD1 matches 8 bases. Unmatched junction bases numbered 26, after V lost 11 bases and J lost 11 bases. The CDR3 is made up of 17 amino acids. CDR1 LGHDT and CDR2 YNNKEL come from the germline V gene (reference sequence). CDR3 bases: TGTGCCTCCTCCCAGGGGGCAGGACAGGTTCCATTGCCGACCCAGCATTTT. As protein: CASSQGAGQVPLPTQHF.

A few counts support this clonotype. V usage is TRBV7-3 and J usage is TRBJ2-2; D not certain. Trimming cost V 3 bases and J 6 bases, with 8 bases left between them. Germline V CDR1 and CDR2: SGHTA, FQGTGA. The CDR3 spans 13 residues. CDR3 nucleotides: TGTGCCAGCAGCTTCACGCGCCCCGGGGAGCTGTTTTTT. This sequence encodes CASSFTRPGELFF. The entire variable domain, with the rest obtained from reference TRBV7-3 and TRBJ2-2, is as follows: GAGVSQTPSNKVTEKGKYVELRCDPISGHTALYWYRQSLGQGPEFLIYFQGTGAADDSGLPNDRFFAVRPEGSVSTLKIQRTERGDSAVYLCASSFTRPGELFFGEGSRLTVL.

This chain's CDR3 is CASSPLAGSYNEQFF. CDR3 nucleotide sequence: TGTGCCAGCTCACCTCTAGCGGGATCCTACAATGAGCAGTTCTTC. The chain links TRBV18 to TRBJ2-1; TRBD2 matches at 9 bases. The trim removed 3 bases at V and 1 base at J, leaving 1 base unmatched. CDR1 and CDR2 from the germline V gene are KGHSH and LQKENI. This CDR3 contains 15 residues. Drawing the rest from reference TRBV18 and TRBJ2-1, the complete variable domain is NAGVMQNPRHLVRRRGQEARLRCSPMKGHSHVYWYRQLPEEGLKFMVYLQKENIIDESGMPKERFSAEFPKEGPSILRIQQVVRGDSAAYFCASSPLAGSYNEQFFGPGTRLTVL.

This clonotype was detected many times. This chain joins TRBV7-8 and TRBJ2-5, with 13 bases matching TRBD2. J was trimmed by 4 bases and V by 8 bases; bases with no gene match: 7. Germline values: CDR1 SGHVS, CDR2 FQNEAQ. The CDR3 loop spans 15 amino acids. The CDR3: CASGTSGTIRETQYF. DNA of the CDR3: TGTGCCAGCGGGACTAGCGGGACGATCAGAGAGACCCAGTACTTC.